Listed below are T cell receptor beta chains from one sample, sequenced in a study of beta chain features in type 1 diabetes. Profiled with immunoSEQ multiplex PCR; TCRdb holds only in-frame clones, not every one. The sample has roughly 290,000 clones; 7.5% to 9.5% are singletons. Sequencing was performed on central memory CD4+ T cells from blood. The receptors stem from a woman between 18 and 30 years old in good health. The CDR3 runs from the conserved cysteine through the conserved F or W. D genes are given only for firm matches. Some rows mark clone size as missing; the rest say once, few, many or name a class of expanded clone.

TRBJ1-1 TRBV9 NA NA CASSVNGGTEAFF TGTGCCAGCAGCGTAAACGGGGGGACCGAAGCTTTCTTT
TRBJ2-6 TRBV11-3 NA NA CASRPRVLGGPGANVLTF TGTGCCAGCAGACCCCGGGTGTTAGGAGGACCTGGGGCCAACGTCCTGACTTTC
TRBJ2-1 TRBV7-2 few TRBD2 CASSPATSGSNEQFF TGTGCCAGCAGCCCCGCGACTAGCGGGAGCAATGAGCAGTTCTTC
TRBJ2-4 TRBV9 NA TRBD1 CASSTEDRGWSIQYF TGTGCCAGCAGCACAGAGGACAGGGGGTGGAGCATTCAGTACTTC
TRBJ2-4 TRBV10-3 few NA CAISESQGEAKNIQYF TGTGCCATCAGTGAGTCACAGGGTGAGGCCAAAAACATTCAGTACTTC
TRBJ2-5 TRBV2 few NA CASSETGAETQYF TGTGCCAGCAGTGAAACCGGCGCAGAGACCCAGTACTTC
TRBJ2-3 TRBV4-2 NA TRBD2 CASSQGGRALADTQYF TGTGCCAGCAGCCAGGGCGGGAGGGCCCTCGCAGATACGCAGTATTTT
TRBJ2-1 TRBV29-1 NA NA CSVDGRVRVNEQFF TGCAGCGTTGACGGCAGGGTGCGAGTAAATGAGCAGTTCTTC
TRBJ1-2 TRBV6-5 NA NA CASQVRTAPYGYTF TGTGCCAGCCAGGTCCGGACAGCTCCGTATGGCTACACCTTC
TRBJ1-5 TRBV19 few TRBD1 CASTTQGSYSNQPQHF TGTGCCAGTACTACACAGGGGTCATATAGCAATCAGCCCCAGCATTTT
TRBJ2-5 TRBV6-1 NA NA CASTDIRTQYF TGTGCCAGCACCGACATCAGGACCCAGTACTTC
TRBJ2-1 TRBV9 NA NA CASSAPTQDLGGQFF TGTGCCAGCAGCGCACCTACCCAGGACCTAGGTGGGCAGTTCTTC
TRBJ2-3 TRBV29-1 few TRBD1 CSVEGDSSTDTQYF TGCAGCGTTGAGGGGGACAGCAGCACAGATACGCAGTATTTT
TRBJ2-4 TRBV27 NA NA CASSSYLRSQKRGNIQYF TGTGCCAGCAGTTCCTATCTCCGCAGCCAAAAACGGGGAAACATTCAGTACTTC
TRBJ1-5 TRBV2 many NA CASTTYGREPQHF TGTGCCAGCACCACATATGGCAGGGAGCCCCAGCATTTT
TRBJ1-1 TRBV7-2 few NA CASSPGTGRTEAFF TGTGCCAGCAGCCCAGGCACAGGGAGAACTGAAGCTTTCTTT
TRBJ1-1 TRBV4-1 few NA CASSQDIIGPKNTEAFF TGCGCCAGCAGCCAAGATATTATTGGGCCGAAGAACACTGAAGCTTTCTTT
TRBJ2-1 TRBV27 few NA CASRRVETVSNEQFF TGTGCCAGCAGGCGGGTAGAGACAGTGTCCAATGAGCAGTTCTTC
TRBJ1-5 TRBV30 NA NA CAWSEGFSGHNQPQHF TGTGCCTGGAGTGAGGGATTTAGCGGACACAATCAGCCCCAGCATTTT
TRBJ1-1 TRBV7-2 few NA CASSYSPVGETEAFF TGTGCCAGCAGCTACTCCCCTGTGGGGGAGACTGAAGCTTTCTTT
TRBJ1-5 TRBV18 few NA CASSPQGKGSNQPQHF TGTGCCAGCTCACCACAGGGGAAGGGTAGCAATCAGCCCCAGCATTTT
TRBJ2-2 TRBV9 few NA CASSVDGPNTGELFF TGTGCCAGCAGCGTAGATGGGCCAAACACCGGGGAGCTGTTTTTT
TRBJ1-1 TRBV10-3 NA TRBD1 CAISDPGGSITEAFF TGTGCCATCAGTGACCCAGGGGGTAGCATAACTGAAGCTTTCTTT
TRBJ2-4 TRBV4-2 few NA CASSLGEGDIQYF TGTGCCAGCAGCTTGGGGGAAGGGGACATTCAGTACTTC
TRBJ2-1 TRBV5-1 few TRBD2 CASSLGASGEQFF TGCGCCAGCAGCTTGGGGGCTAGCGGAGAGCAGTTCTTC
TRBJ2-3 TRBV10-3 NA NA CASSYSRSRADTQYF TGTGCCAGCAGTTACTCGAGGAGTCGGGCAGATACGCAGTATTTT
TRBJ2-1 TRBV6-6 NA NA CASSYPGTTYNEQFF TGTGCCAGCAGTTACCCCGGGACCACGTACAATGAGCAGTTCTTC
TRBJ2-5 TRBV7-7 NA TRBD2 CASSLTSGQETQYF TGTGCTAGCAGCCTGACTAGCGGTCAAGAGACCCAGTACTTC
TRBJ2-1 TRBV7-9 NA NA CASSLSSYNEQFF TGTGCCAGCAGCTTAAGTTCTTATAATGAGCAGTTCTTC
TRBJ1-5 TRBV21-1 NA NA CASSKNKAGTANQPQHF TGTGCCAGCAGCAAAAACAAAGCCGGGACAGCTAATCAGCCCCAGCATTTT
TRBJ2-5 TRBV7-2 NA NA CASSLGIAQETQYF TGTGCCAGCAGCTTAGGGATCGCTCAAGAGACCCAGTACTTC
TRBJ1-1 TRBV7-3 NA NA CASSFVDRLNTEAFF TGTGCCAGCAGCTTTGTTGACAGATTGAACACTGAAGCTTTCTTT
TRBJ2-3 TRBV5-4 few NA CASSLVGTYSDTQYF TGTGCCAGCAGCTTGGTCGGGACGTACTCTGATACGCAGTATTTT
TRBJ1-4 TRBV2 many TRBD1 CASDRQGTNEKLFF TGTGCCAGCGACCGACAGGGTACTAATGAAAAACTGTTTTTT
TRBJ2-3 TRBV7-9 few NA CASSLEWGTDTQYF TGTGCCAGCAGCTTAGAGTGGGGGACAGATACGCAGTATTTT
TRBJ2-5 TRBV15 few TRBD2 CATSIRGGKETQYF TGTGCCACCAGCATCCGCGGGGGGAAAGAGACCCAGTACTTC
TRBJ1-2 TRBV28 NA TRBD1 CASSWTGVYGYTF TGTGCCAGCAGTTGGACAGGGGTCTATGGCTACACCTTC